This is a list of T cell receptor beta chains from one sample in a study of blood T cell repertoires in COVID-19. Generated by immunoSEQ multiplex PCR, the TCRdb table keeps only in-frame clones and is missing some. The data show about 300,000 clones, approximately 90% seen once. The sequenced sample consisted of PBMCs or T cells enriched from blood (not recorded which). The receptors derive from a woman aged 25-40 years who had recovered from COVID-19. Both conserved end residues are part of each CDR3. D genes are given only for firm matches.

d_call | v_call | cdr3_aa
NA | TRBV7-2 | CASSRSGNQPQHF
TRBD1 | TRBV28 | CASSSPSRDRGNYGYTF
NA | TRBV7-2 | CASSQFPPPGETQYF
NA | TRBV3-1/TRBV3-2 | CASSQSFEVNSPLHF
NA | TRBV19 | CASSISPGNNEQFF
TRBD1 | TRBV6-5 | CASSYDRGDTEAFF
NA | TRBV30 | CAWSVRKSGTMNTEAFF
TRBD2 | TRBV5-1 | CASSLTSGGAVDEQFF
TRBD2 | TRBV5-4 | CASTTSGGVAYNEQFF
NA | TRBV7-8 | CASRLTGNQPQHF
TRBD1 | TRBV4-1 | CASSQDPQGASSGNTIYF
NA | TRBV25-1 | CASSDRQESGELFF
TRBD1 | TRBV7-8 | CASSRVSGTGAGETQYF
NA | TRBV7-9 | CASSLDGGAREKLFF
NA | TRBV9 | CASSVGGNSPLHF
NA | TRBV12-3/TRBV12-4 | CASSLMTGELFF
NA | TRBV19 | CASSRRGTGTSYQETQYF
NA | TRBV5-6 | CASSLEDRRHSGNTIYF
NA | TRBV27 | CASSLGQTNTEAFF
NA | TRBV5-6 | CASSSTGNLNTEAFF
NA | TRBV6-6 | CASRGIGQGNQGEQYF
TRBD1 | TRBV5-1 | CASTSGQSSYGYTF
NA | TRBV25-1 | CASSEGGAGPYGYTF
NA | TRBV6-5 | CASTSTGTNTEAFF
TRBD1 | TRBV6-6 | CASRRQGTNEKLFF
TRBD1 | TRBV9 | CASSVRTGPRATQYF
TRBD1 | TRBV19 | CASSILRGREGNQPQHF
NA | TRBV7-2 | CASSFTTGSLAFF
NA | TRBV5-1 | CASSGRQSDNYGYTF
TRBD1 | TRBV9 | CASSPRYRQGGYNTEAFF
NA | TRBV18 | CASSSSLDRLEAFF
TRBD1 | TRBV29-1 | CSTRQGAKGYTF
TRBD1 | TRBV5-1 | CASSLGQGNSPLHF
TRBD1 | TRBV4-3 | CASSLTGTGNTEAFF
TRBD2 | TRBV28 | CASSSGGGSWTQYF
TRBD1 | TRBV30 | CAWSAGGLGYTF
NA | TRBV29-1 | CSVEDRLQSGANVLTF
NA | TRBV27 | CASKPPGSSGNTIYF
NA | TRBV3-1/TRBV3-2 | CASSPSVPGPQHF
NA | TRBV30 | CAWSLSYGYTF
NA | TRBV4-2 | CASSQEEASSYEQYF
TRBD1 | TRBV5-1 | CASSRTGVNTEAFF
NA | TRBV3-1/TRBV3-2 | CASSPPGETQYF
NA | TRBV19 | CASSSRQGRGYTF
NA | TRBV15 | CATSRAHPGIGYEQYF